Shown below are 16 T cell receptor beta chains from a single sample sequenced in a study of blood T cell repertoires in COVID-19. Generated by immunoSEQ multiplex PCR, the TCRdb table keeps only in-frame clones and is missing some. The sample yields 350,000 to 450,000 clones, 85% to 90% seen once. Sequencing input: PBMCs or T cells enriched from blood (not recorded which). Every receptor here comes from a man aged 25 to 40 who had recovered from COVID-19.

This chain uses TRBV19 with TRBJ2-7; 10 nucleotides line up with TRBD2. The CDR3 length is 13 residues. Per the germline V gene, CDR1 is LNHDA and CDR2 is SQIVND (reference sequence). Trimming removed 8 bases from V and 4 bases from J; junction bases left unmatched: 5. The CDR3 here is CASRSAGGYEQYF. CDR3 nucleotides: TGTGCCAGTCGGTCAGCGGGAGGGTACGAGCAGTACTTC.

This rearrangement joins TRBV6-4 to TRBJ2-3, with TRBD2 as a possible D gene (6 bases). V was shortened by 7 bases and J by 1 base, with 24 bases between the two germline ends. Germline CDR1 reads MRHNA; CDR2 reads SNTAGT. The CDR3 length is 18 residues. The CDR3 nucleotides read TGTGCCAGCAAAAGGTGGGCGGGAAATGACGGAGGCACAGATACGCAGTATTTT. It codes for CASKRWAGNDGGTDTQYF.

The chain links TRBV6-1 to TRBJ2-2; 10 bases line up with TRBD2. The CDR3 extends over 16 amino acids. Losses at the gene ends were 2 bases for V and 5 bases for J; bases not matched to a gene: 5. Germline CDR1 MNHNS, CDR2 SASEGT. The CDR3 sequence is CASSEWASGSTGELFF. The CDR3 DNA reads as TGTGCCAGCAGTGAATGGGCTAGCGGGAGTACCGGGGAGCTGTTTTTT.

This sequence joins TRBV10-3 and TRBJ2-4, with 11 nucleotides matching TRBD1. This CDR3 has 15 amino acids. Germline CDR1 reads ENHRY; CDR2 reads SYGVKD. After removal of 6 bases from V and 9 bases from J, the junction contained 10 bases not matched to a gene. The CDR3 bases are TGTGCCATCAGGCCGGGACAGGGGGAGGTTGGCATTCAGTACTTC. As protein: CAIRPGQGEVGIQYF.

The chain is built from TRBV25-1 and TRBJ2-3, with TRBD2 identical over 7 bases. The CDR3 sequence is 13 residues long. The J segment lost 5 bases and the V segment lost 7 bases, leaving 6 bases of the junction unmatched. The germline CDR1 and CDR2 sequences are MGHDK and SYGVNS. The CDR3 nucleotides read TGTGCCAGCAATGGCGGGAGTAGAGATACGCAGTATTTT. Its translation is CASNGGSRDTQYF.

The rearrangement uses TRBV27 and TRBJ2-7; 10 bases agree with TRBD2. CDR3 length: 15 residues. Trimming cost V 7 bases and J 4 bases; bases outside gene matches: 10. Germline-derived CDR1 and CDR2 are MNHEY and SMNVEV (reference sequence). The CDR3: CASKPLAGVGYEQYF. CDR3 sequence (DNA): TGTGCCAGCAAACCTCTAGCGGGAGTCGGGTACGAGCAGTACTTC.

The gene calls are TRBV19 and TRBJ1-6; TRBD1 agrees at 9 bases. The CDR3 length is 14 residues. The V gene end was trimmed by 6 bases and the J gene end by 9 bases; junction bases not matched to a gene: 6. CDR1 LNHDA and CDR2 SQIVND come from the germline V gene (reference sequence). The chain's CDR3 is CASSRTGESSPLHF. The CDR3 coding sequence is TGTGCCAGTAGCCGGACAGGGGAAAGTTCACCCCTCCACTTT. Based on the CDR3 plus reference TRBV19 and TRBJ1-6, the full variable domain is DGGITQSPKYLFRKEGQNVTLSCEQNLNHDAMYWYRQDPGQGLRLIYYSQIVNDFQKGDIAEGYSVSREKKESFPLTVTSAQKNPTAFYLCASSRTGESSPLHFGNGTRLTVT.

In the case of this clone: Other DNA sequences in this specimen translate into the identical CDR3. V is TRBV30 and J is TRBJ2-7; maybe TRBD2 (6 bases). This CDR3 spans 13 amino acids. Germline loops: CDR1 GTSNPN, CDR2 SVGIG (reference sequence). V lost 1 base to trimming and J lost 1 base, with 8 bases between them. CDR3 amino acids: CAWSAGTSYEQYF. Written as DNA, the CDR3 is TGTGCCTGGAGTGCCGGGACTTCCTACGAGCAGTACTTC.

A remark on this clone: The same CDR3 is also encoded by other DNA sequences in this sample. The chain is built from TRBV18 and TRBJ1-6; tentative D call: TRBD1 (5 bases). The CDR3 spans 13 residues. CDR1 is KGHSH and CDR2 is LQKENI in the germline V gene. The germline V and J ends were trimmed by 3 bases and 7 bases, with 7 bases remaining between them. CDR3 sequence: CASSPGGNSPLHF. The CDR3 DNA is TGTGCCAGCTCACCCGGGGGGAATTCACCCCTCCACTTT.

This rearrangement joins TRBV7-9 to TRBJ1-4, with 9 positions matching TRBD1. The CDR3 covers 15 residues. V shed 3 bases and J 5 bases; nucleotides not matched to a gene: 4. Looked up from germline, CDR1 is SEHNR and CDR2 is FQNEAQ (reference sequence). The CDR3 nucleotides read TGTGCCAGCAGCTTTGGGGGGACAGGGAATGAAAAACTGTTTTTT. It yields the protein CASSFGGTGNEKLFF.

The rearrangement uses TRBV7-9 and TRBJ2-7, with D hard to call. V was cut by 5 bases and J by 3 bases, with 14 bases left in between. The CDR3 has 14 amino acids. Germline V gives CDR1 SEHNR, CDR2 FQNEAQ (reference sequence). CDR3 region: CASSPEENHYEQYF. As DNA, the CDR3 is TGTGCCAGCAGCCCCGAGGAGAACCACTACGAGCAGTACTTC.

The chain is built from TRBV27 and TRBJ2-7, with 7 bases fitting TRBD1. V shed 10 bases, J shed 2 bases, and the junction held 2 bases outside the gene matches. The germline V gene has CDR1 MNHEY and CDR2 SMNVEV (reference sequence). This CDR3 has 11 residues. This CDR3 is CATQGAYEQYF. The CDR3 DNA reads as TGTGCCACCCAGGGGGCCTACGAGCAGTACTTC.

The chain recombines TRBV11-1 with TRBJ2-3, with D unclear. CDR1 and CDR2 from the germline V gene are SGHAT and FQDESV (reference sequence). V lost 3 bases, J lost 6 bases, and 10 bases lay in between. This CDR3 region has 13 residues. The DNA for the CDR3 is TGTGCCAGCAGCTTTGGTCCTGAGGATACGCAGTATTTT. Amino acid sequence: CASSFGPEDTQYF.

The CDR3 region is CAYGLPSTDTQYF. CDR3 nucleotide sequence: TGTGCCTATGGACTCCCTAGCACAGATACGCAGTATTTT. The chain combines TRBV30 with TRBJ2-3, with a possible D match to TRBD2 (5 bases). Per the germline V gene, CDR1 is GTSNPN and CDR2 is SVGIG (reference sequence). V lost 7 bases to trimming and J lost 0 bases, with 11 bases between them. CDR3 size: 13 residues.

This rearrangement joins TRBV5-1 to TRBJ2-3, with 10 bases identical to TRBD2. This CDR3 has 16 residues. CDR1 is SGHRS, CDR2 YFSETQ, per germline. V was clipped by 4 bases and J by 0 bases; unmatched bases: 5. The CDR3 spells CASSEGTSASTDTQYF. The CDR3 nucleotides read TGCGCCAGCAGCGAAGGGACTAGCGCTAGCACAGATACGCAGTATTTT.

V gene TRBV7-8 combines with J gene TRBJ2-7, with 7 positions matching TRBD1. CDR1 is SGHVS, CDR2 FQNEAQ, per germline. This CDR3 contains 15 residues. V dropped 5 bases and J dropped 4; count of bases not matched to a gene: 11. Written as DNA, the CDR3 is TGTGCCAGCAGCACTAAACCGGACAGGCCGTACGAGCAGTACTTC. This translates into CASSTKPDRPYEQYF.